This T cell receptor beta chain was sequenced during a study of CD8+ T cells in alopecia areata. cDNA serving as the sequencing template came from extracted, reverse transcribed RNA. TCRdb keeps only in-frame clones here, not all; method: immunoSEQ multiplex PCR. The table includes 150,000 to 200,000 clones, about three fifths detected once. Study-level findings and limits: In scalp samples, resident alphabeta T cells of normal skin are also sequenced. There were many expanded lesional clones persisting in scalp and blood during tofacitinib. Lesional scalp, notably in alopecia totalis/universalis, had clonality above that of normal scalp.

This clone was seen a few times. Antigen unknown. Treatment here: oral pan-JAK inhibitor, 5-10 mg twice daily. Lesional scalp tissue (obtained by punch biopsy) and peripheral blood were collected from alopecia areata patients. The ends were cut back, 4 bases at V and 2 bases at J, with 5 bases in the middle. The CDR3 covers 11 residues. Germline-derived CDR1 and CDR2 are SQVTM and ANQGSEA. The material was CD4+ T cells sorted from blood, obtained at week 24, from a patient treated with tofacitinib. J is TRBJ2-5 and V is TRBV29-1; D remains unclear. The TCR originated in a human donor with alopecia areata. CDR3 nucleotide sequence: TGCAGCGTTGCCCATCAAGAGACCCAGTACTTC. This gives the protein CSVAHQETQYF.